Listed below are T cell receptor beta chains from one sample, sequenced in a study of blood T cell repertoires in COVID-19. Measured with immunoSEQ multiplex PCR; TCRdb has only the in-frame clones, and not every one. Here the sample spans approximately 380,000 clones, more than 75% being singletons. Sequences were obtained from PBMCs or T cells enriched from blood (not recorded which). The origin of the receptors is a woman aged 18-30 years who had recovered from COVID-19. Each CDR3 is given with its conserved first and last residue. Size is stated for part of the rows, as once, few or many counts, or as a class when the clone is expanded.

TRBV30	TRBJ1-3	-	CAWEPGGPGNTIYF
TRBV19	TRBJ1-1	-	CASRETTGGPTEAFF
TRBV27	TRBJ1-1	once	CASSQQGFNTEAFF
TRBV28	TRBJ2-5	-	CASRQIGTSGGETQYF
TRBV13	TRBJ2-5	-	CASSLRAEETQYF
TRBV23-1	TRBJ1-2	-	CASRTPFVSYGYTF
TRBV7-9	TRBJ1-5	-	CASSLGRDNQPQHF
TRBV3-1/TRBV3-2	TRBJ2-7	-	CASSQEGGYEQYF
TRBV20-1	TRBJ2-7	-	CSAERGNEQYF
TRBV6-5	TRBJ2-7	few	CASSPGLTLTYEQYF
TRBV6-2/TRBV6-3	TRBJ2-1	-	CASSHWRAGNEQFF
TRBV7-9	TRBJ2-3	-	CASSLVGGGTDTQYF
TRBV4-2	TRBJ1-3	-	CASSQPAGSSSGNTIYF
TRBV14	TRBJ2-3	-	CASSRRDFRGTDTQYF
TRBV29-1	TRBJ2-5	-	CSVATGVGETQYF
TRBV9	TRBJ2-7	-	CASSEEPDYEQYF
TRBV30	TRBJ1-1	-	CACYPSGNTEAFF
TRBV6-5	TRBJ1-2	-	CASSIGQREGYTF
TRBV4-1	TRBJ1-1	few	CASSQEGQGADTEAFF
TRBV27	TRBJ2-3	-	CASRLLGGGVDTQYF
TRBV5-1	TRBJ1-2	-	CASSGGYLRDSYTF
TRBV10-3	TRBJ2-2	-	CAIAGGQGETGELFF
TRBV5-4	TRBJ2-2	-	CASSLRVAGGLTGELFF
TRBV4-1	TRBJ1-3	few	CASSLSRGLSGNTIYF
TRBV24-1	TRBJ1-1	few	CATSDGQGVEEAFF
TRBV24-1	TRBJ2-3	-	CATSDADITSDTQYF
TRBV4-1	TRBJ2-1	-	CASSQVAGDLSYNEQFF
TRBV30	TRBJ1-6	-	CAWRGGRHAYNSPLHF
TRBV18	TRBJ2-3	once	CASSPPTGRGTDTQYF